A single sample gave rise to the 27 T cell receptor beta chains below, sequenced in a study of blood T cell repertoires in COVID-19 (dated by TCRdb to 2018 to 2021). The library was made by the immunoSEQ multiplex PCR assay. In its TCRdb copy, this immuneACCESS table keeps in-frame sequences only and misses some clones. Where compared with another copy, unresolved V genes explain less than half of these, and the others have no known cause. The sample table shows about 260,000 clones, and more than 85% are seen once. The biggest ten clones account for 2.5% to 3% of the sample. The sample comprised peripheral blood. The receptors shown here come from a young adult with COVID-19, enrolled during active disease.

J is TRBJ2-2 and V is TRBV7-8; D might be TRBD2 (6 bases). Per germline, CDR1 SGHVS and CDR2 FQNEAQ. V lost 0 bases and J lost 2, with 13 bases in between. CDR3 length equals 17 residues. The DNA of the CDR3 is TGTGCCAGCAGCTTAGCCCCGACTAGATCAAACACCGGGGAGCTGTTTTTT. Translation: CASSLAPTRSNTGELFF.

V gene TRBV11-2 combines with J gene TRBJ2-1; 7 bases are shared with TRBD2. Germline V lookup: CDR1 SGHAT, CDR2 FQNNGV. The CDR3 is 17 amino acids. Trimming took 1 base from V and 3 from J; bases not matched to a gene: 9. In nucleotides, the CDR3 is TGTGCCAGCAGCTTAGTTTTTCGCGGGAGAGACTACAATGAGCAGTTCTTC. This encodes CASSLVFRGRDYNEQFF.

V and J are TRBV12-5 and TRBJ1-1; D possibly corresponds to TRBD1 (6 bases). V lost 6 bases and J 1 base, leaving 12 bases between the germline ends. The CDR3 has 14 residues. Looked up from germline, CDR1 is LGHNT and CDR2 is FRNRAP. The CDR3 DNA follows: TGTGCTAGTGGGACAGGCAAACGGAACACTGAAGCTTTCTTT. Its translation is CASGTGKRNTEAFF.

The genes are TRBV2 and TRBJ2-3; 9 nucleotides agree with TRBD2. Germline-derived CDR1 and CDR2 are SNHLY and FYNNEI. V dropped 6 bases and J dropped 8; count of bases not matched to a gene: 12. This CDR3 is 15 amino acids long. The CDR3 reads CASSPAGGLRGTQYF. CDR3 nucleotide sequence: TGTGCCAGCAGCCCAGCGGGAGGCCTGCGGGGTACGCAGTATTTT.

The CDR3 region has the DNA TGTGCCAGCAGACTACCGGTGGGACAGGGGGGCACCGGGGAGCTGTTTTTT. Protein sequence: CASRLPVGQGGTGELFF. V and J are TRBV28 and TRBJ2-2; 11 nucleotides line up with TRBD1. The V and J ends lost 6 bases and 4 bases, in that order; junction bases with no gene match: 10. The CDR3 extends over 17 amino acids. Germline CDR1 is MDHEN and CDR2 is SYDVKM.

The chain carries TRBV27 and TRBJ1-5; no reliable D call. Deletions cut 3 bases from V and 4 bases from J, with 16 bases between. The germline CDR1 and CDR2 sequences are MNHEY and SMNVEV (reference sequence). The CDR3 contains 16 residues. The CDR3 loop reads CASSLGGWGSNQPQHF. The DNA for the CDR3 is TGTGCCAGCAGTTTGGGAGGGTGGGGTTCAAATCAGCCCCAGCATTTT.

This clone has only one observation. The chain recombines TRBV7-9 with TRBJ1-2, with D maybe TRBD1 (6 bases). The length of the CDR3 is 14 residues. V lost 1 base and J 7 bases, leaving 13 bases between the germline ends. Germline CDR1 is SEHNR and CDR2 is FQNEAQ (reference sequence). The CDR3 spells CASSLDRDVGGYTF. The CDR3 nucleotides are TGTGCCAGCAGCTTAGACAGGGACGTCGGTGGCTACACCTTC.

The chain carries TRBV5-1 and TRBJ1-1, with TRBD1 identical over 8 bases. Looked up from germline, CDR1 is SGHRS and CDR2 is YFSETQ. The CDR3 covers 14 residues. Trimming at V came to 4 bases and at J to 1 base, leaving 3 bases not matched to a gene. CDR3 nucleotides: TGCGCCAGCAGCGATCAGGGGGCGAACACTGAAGCTTTCTTT. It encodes CASSDQGANTEAFF.

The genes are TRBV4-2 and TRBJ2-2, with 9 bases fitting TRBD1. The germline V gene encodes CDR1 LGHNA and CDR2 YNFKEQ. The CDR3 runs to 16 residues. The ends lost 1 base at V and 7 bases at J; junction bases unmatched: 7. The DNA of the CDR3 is TGTGCCAGCAGCCAAGGGACAGGGGAGGAGAGCGGGGAGCTGTTTTTT. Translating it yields CASSQGTGEESGELFF.

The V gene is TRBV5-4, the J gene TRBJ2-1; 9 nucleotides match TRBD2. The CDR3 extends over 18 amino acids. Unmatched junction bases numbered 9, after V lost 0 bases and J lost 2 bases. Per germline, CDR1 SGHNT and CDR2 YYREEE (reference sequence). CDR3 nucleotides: TGTGCCAGCAGCTTGGAGGTTAGCGGGAGACGCCCCTACAATGAGCAGTTCTTC. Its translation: CASSLEVSGRRPYNEQFF.

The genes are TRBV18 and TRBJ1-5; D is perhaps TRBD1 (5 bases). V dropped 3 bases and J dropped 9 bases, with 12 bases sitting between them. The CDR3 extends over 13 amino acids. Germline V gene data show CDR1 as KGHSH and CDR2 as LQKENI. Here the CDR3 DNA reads TGTGCCAGCTCACCCGTCCCCCAGGGGCCCCAGCATTTT. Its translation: CASSPVPQGPQHF.

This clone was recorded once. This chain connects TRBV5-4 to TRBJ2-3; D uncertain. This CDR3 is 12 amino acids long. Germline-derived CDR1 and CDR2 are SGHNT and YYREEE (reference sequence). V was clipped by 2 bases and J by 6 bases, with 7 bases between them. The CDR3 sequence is CASSFGSDTQYF. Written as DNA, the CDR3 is TGTGCCAGCAGCTTTGGTAGCGATACGCAGTATTTT.

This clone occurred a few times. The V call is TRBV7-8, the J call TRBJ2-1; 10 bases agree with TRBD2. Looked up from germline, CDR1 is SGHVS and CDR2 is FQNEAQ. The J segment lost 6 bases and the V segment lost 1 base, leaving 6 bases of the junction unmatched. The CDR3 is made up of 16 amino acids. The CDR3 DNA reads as TGTGCCAGCAGCTTAGGAGGGACTAGCGCGGGCAATGAGCAGTTCTTC. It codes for CASSLGGTSAGNEQFF.

As DNA, the CDR3 is TGTGCCAGCAGTCACCCGGGACTAGCAGTCTACGAGCAGTACTTC. Protein product: CASSHPGLAVYEQYF. V is TRBV6-5 and J is TRBJ2-7; TRBD2 aligns across 9 bases. The ends lost 5 bases at V and 3 bases at J; junction bases unmatched: 8. Germline values: CDR1 MNHEY, CDR2 SVGAGI. The CDR3 loop spans 15 amino acids.

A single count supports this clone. The CDR3 region is CASSYESTGANVLTF. DNA of the CDR3: TGTGCCAGCAGTTATGAGAGCACTGGGGCCAACGTCCTGACTTTC. The J gene is TRBJ2-6, the V gene TRBV6-5; no reliable D call. V was shortened by 3 bases and J by 2 bases, with 8 bases between the two germline ends. Germline lookup yields CDR1 MNHEY and CDR2 SVGAGI. The CDR3 has 15 amino acids.

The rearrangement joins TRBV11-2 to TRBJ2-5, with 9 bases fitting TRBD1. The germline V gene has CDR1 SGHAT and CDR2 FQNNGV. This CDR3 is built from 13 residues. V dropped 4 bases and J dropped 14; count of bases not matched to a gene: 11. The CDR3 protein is CASSSDRDRAIYF. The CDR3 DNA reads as TGTGCCAGCAGCTCAGACAGGGACAGGGCTATATACTTC.

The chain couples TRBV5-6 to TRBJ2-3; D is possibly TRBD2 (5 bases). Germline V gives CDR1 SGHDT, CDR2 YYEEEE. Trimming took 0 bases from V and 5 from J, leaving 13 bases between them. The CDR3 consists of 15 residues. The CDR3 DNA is TGTGCCAGCAGCTTGGACGGGGATTTAAGAGATACGCAGTATTTT. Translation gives CASSLDGDLRDTQYF.

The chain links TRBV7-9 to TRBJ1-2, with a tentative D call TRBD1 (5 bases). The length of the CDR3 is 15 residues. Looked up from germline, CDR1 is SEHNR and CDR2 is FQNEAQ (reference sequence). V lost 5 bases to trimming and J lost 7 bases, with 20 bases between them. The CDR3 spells CASSPETGNPSGYTF. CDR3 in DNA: TGTGCCAGCAGCCCCGAAACAGGAAACCCCTCTGGCTACACCTTC. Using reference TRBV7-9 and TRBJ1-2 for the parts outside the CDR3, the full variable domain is DTGVSQNPRHKITKRGQNVTFRCDPISEHNRLYWYRQTLGQGPEFLTYFQNEAQLEKSRLLSDRFSAERPKGSFSTLEIQRTEQGDSAMYLCASSPETGNPSGYTFGSGTRLTVV.

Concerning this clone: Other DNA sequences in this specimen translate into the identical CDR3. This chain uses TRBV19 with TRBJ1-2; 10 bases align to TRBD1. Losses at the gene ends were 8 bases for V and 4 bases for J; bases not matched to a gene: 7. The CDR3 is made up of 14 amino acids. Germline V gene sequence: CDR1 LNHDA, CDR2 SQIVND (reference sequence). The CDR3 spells CASQPTGGIYGYTF. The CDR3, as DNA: TGTGCCAGTCAGCCGACAGGGGGCATCTATGGCTACACCTTC. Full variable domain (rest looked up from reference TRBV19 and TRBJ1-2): DGGITQSPKYLFRKEGQNVTLSCEQNLNHDAMYWYRQDPGQGLRLIYYSQIVNDFQKGDIAEGYSVSREKKESFPLTVTSAQKNPTAFYLCASQPTGGIYGYTFGSGTRLTVV.

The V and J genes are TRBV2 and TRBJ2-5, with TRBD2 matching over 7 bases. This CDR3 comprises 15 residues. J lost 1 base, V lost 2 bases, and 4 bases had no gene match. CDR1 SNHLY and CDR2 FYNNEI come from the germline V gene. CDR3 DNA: TGTGCCAGCAGTGAAATAGCGGGTGGCCAAGAGACCCAGTACTTC. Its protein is CASSEIAGGQETQYF.

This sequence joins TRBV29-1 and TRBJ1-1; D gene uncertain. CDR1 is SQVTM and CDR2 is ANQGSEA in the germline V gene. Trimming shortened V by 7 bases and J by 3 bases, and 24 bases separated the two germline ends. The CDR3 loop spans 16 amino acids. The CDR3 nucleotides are TGCAGCGCGCCCCCGGGTAGGCCCTTTCTGGACACTGAAGCTTTCTTT. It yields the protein CSAPPGRPFLDTEAFF.

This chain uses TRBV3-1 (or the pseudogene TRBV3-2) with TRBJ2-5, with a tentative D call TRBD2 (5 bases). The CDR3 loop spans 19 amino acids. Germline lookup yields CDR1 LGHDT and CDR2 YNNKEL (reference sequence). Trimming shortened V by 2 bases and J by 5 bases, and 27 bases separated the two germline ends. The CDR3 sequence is CASSQQPGLNILEMETQYF. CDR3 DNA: TGTGCCAGCAGCCAACAGCCCGGACTTAATATATTAGAGATGGAGACCCAGTACTTC.

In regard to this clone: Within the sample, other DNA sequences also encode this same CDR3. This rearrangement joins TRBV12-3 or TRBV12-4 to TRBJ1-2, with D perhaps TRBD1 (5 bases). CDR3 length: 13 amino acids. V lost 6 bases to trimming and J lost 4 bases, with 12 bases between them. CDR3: CASSPAGGYGYTF. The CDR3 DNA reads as TGTGCCAGCAGCCCAGCGGGGGGCTATGGCTACACCTTC.

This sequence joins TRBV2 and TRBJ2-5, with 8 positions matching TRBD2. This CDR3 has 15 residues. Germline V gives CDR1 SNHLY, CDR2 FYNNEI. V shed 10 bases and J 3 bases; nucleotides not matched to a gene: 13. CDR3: CANGGVRTSEETQYF. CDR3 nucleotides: TGTGCCAACGGGGGGGTACGGACTAGTGAAGAGACCCAGTACTTC. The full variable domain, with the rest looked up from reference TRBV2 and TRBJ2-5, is EPEVTQTPSHQVTQMGQEVILRCVPISNHLYFYWYRQILGQKVEFLVSFYNNEISEKSEIFDDQFSVERPDGSNFTLKIRSTKLEDSAMYFCANGGVRTSEETQYFGPGTRLLVL.

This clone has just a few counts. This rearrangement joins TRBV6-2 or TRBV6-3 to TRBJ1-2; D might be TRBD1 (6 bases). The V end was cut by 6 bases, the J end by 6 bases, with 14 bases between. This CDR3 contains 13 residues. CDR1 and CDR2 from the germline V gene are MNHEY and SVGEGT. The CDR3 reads CASSMTGRNGYTF. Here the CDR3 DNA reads TGTGCCAGCAGCATGACAGGACGGAATGGCTACACCTTC.

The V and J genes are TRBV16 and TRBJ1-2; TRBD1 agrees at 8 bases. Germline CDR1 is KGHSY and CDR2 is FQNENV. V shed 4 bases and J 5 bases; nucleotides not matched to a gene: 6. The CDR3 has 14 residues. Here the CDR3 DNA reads TGTGCCAGCAGCCTCGACAGGGGCGGTTATGGCTACACCTTC. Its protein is CASSLDRGGYGYTF.

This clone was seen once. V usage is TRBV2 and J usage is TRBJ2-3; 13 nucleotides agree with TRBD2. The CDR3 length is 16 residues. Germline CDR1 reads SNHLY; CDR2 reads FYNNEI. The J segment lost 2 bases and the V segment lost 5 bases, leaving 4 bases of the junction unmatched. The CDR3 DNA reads TGTGCCAGCAGTAGGGGACTAGCGGGAAACACAGATACGCAGTATTTT. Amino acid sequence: CASSRGLAGNTDTQYF.